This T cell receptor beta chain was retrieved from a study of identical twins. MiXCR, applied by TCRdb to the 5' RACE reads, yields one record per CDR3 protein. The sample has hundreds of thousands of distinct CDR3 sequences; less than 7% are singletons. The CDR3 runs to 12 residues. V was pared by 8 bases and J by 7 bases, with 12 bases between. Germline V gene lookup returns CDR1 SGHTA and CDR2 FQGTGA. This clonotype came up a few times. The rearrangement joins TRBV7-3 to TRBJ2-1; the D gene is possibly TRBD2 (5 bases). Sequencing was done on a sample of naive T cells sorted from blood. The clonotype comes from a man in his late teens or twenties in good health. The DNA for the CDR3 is TGTGCCAGCGGCCATGGGAGAAATGAGCAGTTCTTC. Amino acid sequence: CASGHGRNEQFF.